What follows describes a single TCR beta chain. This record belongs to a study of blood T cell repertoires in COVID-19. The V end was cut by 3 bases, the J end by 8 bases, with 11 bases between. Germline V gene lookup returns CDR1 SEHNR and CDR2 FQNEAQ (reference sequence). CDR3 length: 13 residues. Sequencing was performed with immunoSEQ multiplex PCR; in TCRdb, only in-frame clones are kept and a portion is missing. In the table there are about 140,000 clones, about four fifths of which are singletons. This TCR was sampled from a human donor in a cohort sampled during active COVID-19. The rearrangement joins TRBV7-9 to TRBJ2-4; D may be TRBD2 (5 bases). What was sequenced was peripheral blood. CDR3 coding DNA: TGTGCCAGCAGCTTCACAGCGAGGGACATTCAGTACTTC. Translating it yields CASSFTARDIQYF.